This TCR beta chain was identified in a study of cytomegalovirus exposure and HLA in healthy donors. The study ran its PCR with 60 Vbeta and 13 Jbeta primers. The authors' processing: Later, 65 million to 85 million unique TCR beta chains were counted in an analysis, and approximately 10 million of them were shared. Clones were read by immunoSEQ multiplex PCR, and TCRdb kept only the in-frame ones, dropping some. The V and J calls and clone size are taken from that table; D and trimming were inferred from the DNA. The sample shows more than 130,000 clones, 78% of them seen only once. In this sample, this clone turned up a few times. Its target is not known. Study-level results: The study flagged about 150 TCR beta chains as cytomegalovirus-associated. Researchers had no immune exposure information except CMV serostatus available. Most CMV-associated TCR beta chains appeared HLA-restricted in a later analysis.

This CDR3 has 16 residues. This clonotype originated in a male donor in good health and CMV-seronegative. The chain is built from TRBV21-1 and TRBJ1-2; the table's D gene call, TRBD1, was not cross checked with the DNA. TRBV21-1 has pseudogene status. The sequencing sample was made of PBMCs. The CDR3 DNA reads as TGTGCCAGCAGCAAAGCGGGACAGGCAACTAACTATGGCTACACCTTC. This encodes CASSKAGQATNYGYTF.